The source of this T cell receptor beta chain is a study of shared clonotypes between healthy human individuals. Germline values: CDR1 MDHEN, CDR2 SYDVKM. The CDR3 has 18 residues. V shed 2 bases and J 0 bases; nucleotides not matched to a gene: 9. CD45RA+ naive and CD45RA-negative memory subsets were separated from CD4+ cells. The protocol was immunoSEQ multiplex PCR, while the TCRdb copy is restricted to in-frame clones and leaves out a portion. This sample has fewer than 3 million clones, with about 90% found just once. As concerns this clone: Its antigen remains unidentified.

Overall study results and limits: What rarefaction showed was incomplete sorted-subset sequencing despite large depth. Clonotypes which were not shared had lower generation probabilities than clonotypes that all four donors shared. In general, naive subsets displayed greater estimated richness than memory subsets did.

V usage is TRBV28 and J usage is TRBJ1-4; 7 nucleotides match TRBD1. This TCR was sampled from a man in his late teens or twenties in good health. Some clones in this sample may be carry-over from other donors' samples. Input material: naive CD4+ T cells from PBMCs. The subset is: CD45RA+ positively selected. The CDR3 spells CASSLRRGPYATNEKLFF. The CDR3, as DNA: TGTGCCAGCAGTTTAAGGAGGGGGCCATATGCAACTAATGAAAAACTGTTTTTT.